The rows below give T cell receptor beta chains drawn from one sample of a study of blood T cell repertoires in COVID-19. Some clones are missing from TCRdb's copy, which holds only in-frame ones; the method was immunoSEQ multiplex PCR. The sample lists under 70,000 clones, around 79% occurring once. The sequenced sample was peripheral blood. The receptor set was obtained from a woman in her 70s with acute or convalescent COVID-19. Each CDR3 is given without its conserved first and last residue.

CDR3 length	V gene	J gene	CDR3 protein
10	TRBV12-3/TRBV12-4	TRBJ1-1	ASSPGTGQAF
13	TRBV5-5	TRBJ2-1	ASRPDRQGYNEQF
12	TRBV7-9	TRBJ1-6	ASSSGTGDSPLH
12	TRBV19	TRBJ1-2	ASSIQGSIYGYT
13	TRBV9	TRBJ1-5	ASSVDYSGNQPQH
14	TRBV5-8	TRBJ1-2	ASSLVGDRSNYGYT
11	TRBV2	TRBJ2-2	ASGTEGAGELF
12	TRBV7-3	TRBJ1-1	ASSFGGLNTEAF
12	TRBV30	TRBJ2-2	AWSVGTATGELF
12	TRBV5-1	TRBJ1-5	ASSEGRPGQPQH
13	TRBV3-1/TRBV3-2	TRBJ2-1	ASSHGGQGYNEQF
15	TRBV29-1	TRBJ1-5	SALRGRADYSNQPQH
15	TRBV27	TRBJ2-7	ASSVGRLQGEHYEQY
14	TRBV14	TRBJ2-6	ASSQDTRSGANVLT
14	TRBV19	TRBJ1-6	ASSTGAATYNSPLH
18	TRBV4-1	TRBJ2-5	ASSQDLFPFSGGAGETQY
12	TRBV7-8	TRBJ1-1	ASSPAWQGTEAF
13	TRBV2	TRBJ2-5	AGNPRLAGGETQY
13	TRBV6-2/TRBV6-3	TRBJ2-1	ASSRGGASYNEQF
11	TRBV7-9	TRBJ1-6	ASSPQGSSPLH
13	TRBV18	TRBJ2-2	ASSPTAAGTGELF
16	TRBV4-2	TRBJ2-5	ASSQAWGRGGIEETQY
12	TRBV7-8	TRBJ1-2	ATLGGGLHYGYT
16	TRBV18	TRBJ1-2	ASSPQFRGLRDRRGYT
13	TRBV7-6	TRBJ1-1	ASSSDDSIGTEAF
12	TRBV2	TRBJ2-2	ASSDIGYTGELF
12	TRBV6-5	TRBJ1-2	ASSSLEEAYGYT
13	TRBV6-5	TRBJ1-4	ASSYSGGTNEKLF
11	TRBV12-5	TRBJ1-5	ASGLVKGGPQH
15	TRBV11-2	TRBJ2-1	ASTSWSYGGGLEEQF
11	TRBV7-3	TRBJ1-1	ASSSAQGTEAF
13	TRBV29-1	TRBJ1-1	SVVGEGTKNTEAF
15	TRBV7-6	TRBJ2-2	ASSLRRGDRLTGELF
14	TRBV5-1	TRBJ2-3	ASGHYGTSGTDTQY
13	TRBV7-9	TRBJ1-3	ASSLGQNTGNTIY
12	TRBV18	TRBJ1-2	ASSPPGALYGYT
13	TRBV11-3	TRBJ2-6	ASSLGSSGANVLT